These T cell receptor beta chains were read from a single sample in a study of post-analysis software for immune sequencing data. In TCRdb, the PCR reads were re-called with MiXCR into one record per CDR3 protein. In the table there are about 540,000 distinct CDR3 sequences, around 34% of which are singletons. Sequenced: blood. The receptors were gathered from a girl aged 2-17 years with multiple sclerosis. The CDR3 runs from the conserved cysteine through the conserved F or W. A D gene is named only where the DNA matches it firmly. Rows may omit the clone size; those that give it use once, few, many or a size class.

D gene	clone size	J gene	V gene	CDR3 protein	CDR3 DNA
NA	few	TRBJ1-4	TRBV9	CASSSGRVGEKLFF	TGTGCCAGCAGCAGTGGCAGGGTTGGAGAAAAACTGTTTTTT
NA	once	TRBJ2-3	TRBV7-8	CAGSQPDYKILGADTQYF	TGTGCCGGCAGTCAACCCGACTACAAGATTTTAGGCGCAGATACGCAGTATTTT
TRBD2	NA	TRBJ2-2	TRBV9	CASSVQGGYTGELFF	TGTGCCAGCAGCGTTCAGGGAGGGTACACCGGGGAGCTGTTTTTT
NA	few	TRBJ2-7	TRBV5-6	CASSLGGPHYEQYF	TGTGCCAGCAGCTTGGGGGGGCCACACTACGAGCAGTACTTC
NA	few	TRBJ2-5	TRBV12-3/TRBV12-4	CASSLASQETQYF	TGTGCCAGCAGTTTAGCCTCACAAGAGACCCAGTACTTC
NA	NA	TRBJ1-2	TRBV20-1	CSATSMGLDGYTF	TGCAGTGCTACATCCATGGGATTGGATGGCTACACCTTC
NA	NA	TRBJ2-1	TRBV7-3	CASSSSGTGQFF	TGTGCCAGCAGCTCAAGTGGAACAGGGCAGTTCTTC
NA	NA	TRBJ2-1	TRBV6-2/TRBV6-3	CAGNPQGSNEQFF	TGTGCCGGCAATCCACAGGGAAGCAATGAGCAGTTCTTC
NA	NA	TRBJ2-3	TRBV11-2	CASSRTGTLSTDTQYF	TGTGCCAGCAGCCGCACCGGGACCCTTAGCACAGATACGCAGTATTTT
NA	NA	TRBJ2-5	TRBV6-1	CASRGPGRETQYF	TGTGCCAGCCGGGGGCCAGGAAGAGAGACCCAGTACTTC
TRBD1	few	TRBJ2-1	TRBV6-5	CASSQDRVVDEQFF	TGTGCCAGCAGCCAAGACAGGGTGGTCGATGAGCAGTTCTTC
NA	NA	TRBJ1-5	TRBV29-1	CSVGWGIRQPQHF	TGCAGCGTTGGCTGGGGAATCAGACAGCCCCAGCATTTT
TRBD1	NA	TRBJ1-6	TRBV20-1	CSTRQGGSPLHF	TGCAGTACACGACAGGGGGGGTCACCCCTCCACTTT
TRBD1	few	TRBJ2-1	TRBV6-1	CASSEGRGWTHEQFF	TGTGCCAGCAGTGAAGGCAGGGGGTGGACCCATGAGCAGTTCTTC
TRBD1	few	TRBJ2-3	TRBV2	CASNGQGGSTDTQYF	TGTGCCAGCAACGGACAGGGAGGTTCCACAGATACGCAGTATTTT
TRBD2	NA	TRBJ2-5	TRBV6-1	CASSFHTSGGAGTQYF	TGTGCCAGCAGTTTCCACACTAGCGGGGGGGCTGGGACCCAGTACTTC
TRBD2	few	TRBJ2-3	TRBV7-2	CASSLRFAGGTDTQYF	TGTGCCAGCAGCTTAAGGTTCGCGGGGGGGACAGATACGCAGTATTTT
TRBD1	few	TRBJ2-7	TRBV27	CASSLQGVSYEQYF	TGTGCCAGCAGTCTCCAGGGGGTATCCTACGAGCAGTACTTC
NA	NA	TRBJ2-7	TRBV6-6	CASRGGARVYEQYF	TGTGCCAGCAGGGGGGGGGCGAGGGTCTACGAGCAGTACTTC
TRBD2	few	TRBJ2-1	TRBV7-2	CASSLMRGAGDPRYNEQFF	TGTGCCAGCAGCTTAATGCGGGGGGCCGGGGACCCCAGATACAATGAGCAGTTCTTC
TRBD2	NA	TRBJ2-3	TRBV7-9	CASSQGLASTDTQYF	TGTGCCAGCAGCCAGGGACTAGCTAGCACAGATACGCAGTATTTT
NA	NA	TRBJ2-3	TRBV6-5	CASSYSWDLTKPTDTQYF	TGTGCCAGCAGTTACTCGTGGGATCTCACCAAGCCCACAGATACGCAGTATTTT
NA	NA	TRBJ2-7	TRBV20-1	CSARSPRALLEQYF	TGCAGTGCTAGATCCCCCCGGGCCTTATTGGAGCAGTACTTC